The sequence of this T cell receptor beta chain was determined in a study of T cell responses to AZD1222 COVID-19 vaccine. Overall study results and limits: The donor cohort was predominantly white British with a female majority, and clonal diversity may have been underestimated.

Notes on this clone: The antigen is undetermined.

TCRdb's copy holds only in-frame clones and misses some; the assay was immunoSEQ multiplex PCR. The profile covers roughly 160,000 clones, with approximately 92% appearing a single time and over 1.5% taken by the ten largest. The receptor's source is an adult in good health. The sample in question was peripheral blood, obtained on day 0 of AZD1222 vaccination.

The CDR3 protein is CASSGNQETQYF. CDR3 in DNA: TGTGCCAGTTCAGGGAACCAAGAGACCCAGTACTTC. The chain couples TRBV2 to TRBJ2-5; TRBD1 is a possible D gene (5 bases). V shed 9 bases and J shed 0 bases, with 8 bases lying between them. There are 12 residues in the CDR3. Germline V gene lookup returns CDR1 SNHLY and CDR2 FYNNEI.